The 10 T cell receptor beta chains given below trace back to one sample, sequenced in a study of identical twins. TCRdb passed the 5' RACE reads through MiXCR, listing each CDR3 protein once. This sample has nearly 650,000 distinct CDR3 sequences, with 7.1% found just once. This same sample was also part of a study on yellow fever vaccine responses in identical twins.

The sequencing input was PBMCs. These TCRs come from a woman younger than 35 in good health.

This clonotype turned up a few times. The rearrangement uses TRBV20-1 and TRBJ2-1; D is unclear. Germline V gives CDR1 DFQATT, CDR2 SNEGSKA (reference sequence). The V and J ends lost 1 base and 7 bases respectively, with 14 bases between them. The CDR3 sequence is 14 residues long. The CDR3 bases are TGCAGTGCTAGAGGGACCGTGGGGAAGAATGAGCAGTTCTTC. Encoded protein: CSARGTVGKNEQFF.

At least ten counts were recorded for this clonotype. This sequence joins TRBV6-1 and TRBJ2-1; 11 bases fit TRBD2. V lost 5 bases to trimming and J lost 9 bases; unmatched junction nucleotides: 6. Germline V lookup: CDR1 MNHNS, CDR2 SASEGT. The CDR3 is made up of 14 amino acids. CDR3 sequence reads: CASSPIAGGSEQFF. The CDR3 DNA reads TGTGCCAGCAGTCCCATAGCGGGGGGGTCTGAGCAGTTCTTC.

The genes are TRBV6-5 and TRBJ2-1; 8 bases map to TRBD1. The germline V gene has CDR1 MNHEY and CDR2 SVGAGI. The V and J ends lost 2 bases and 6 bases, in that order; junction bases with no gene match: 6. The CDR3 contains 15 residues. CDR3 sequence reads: CASSYGQGVGNEQFF. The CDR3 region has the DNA TGTGCCAGCAGTTACGGACAGGGAGTTGGCAATGAGCAGTTCTTC.

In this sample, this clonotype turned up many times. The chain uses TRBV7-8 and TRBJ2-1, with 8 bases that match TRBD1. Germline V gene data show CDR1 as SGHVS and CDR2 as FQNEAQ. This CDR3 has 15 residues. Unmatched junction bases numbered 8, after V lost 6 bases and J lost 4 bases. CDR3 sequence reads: CASSPRDRIYNEQFF. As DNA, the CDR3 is TGTGCCAGCAGTCCGCGGGACAGGATATACAATGAGCAGTTCTTC.

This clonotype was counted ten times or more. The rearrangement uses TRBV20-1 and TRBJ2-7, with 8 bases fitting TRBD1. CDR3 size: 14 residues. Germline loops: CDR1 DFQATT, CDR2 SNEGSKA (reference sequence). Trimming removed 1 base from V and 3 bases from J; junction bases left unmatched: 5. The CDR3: CSARGTGLNYEQYV. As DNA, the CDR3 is TGCAGTGCTAGAGGGACAGGGCTGAACTACGAGCAGTACGTC.

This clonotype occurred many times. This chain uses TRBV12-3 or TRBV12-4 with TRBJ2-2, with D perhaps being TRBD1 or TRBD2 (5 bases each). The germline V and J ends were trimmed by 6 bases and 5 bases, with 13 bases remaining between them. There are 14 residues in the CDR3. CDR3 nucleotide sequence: TGTGCCAGCAGAACGGGGCCCGAAACCGGGGAGCTGTTTTTT. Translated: CASRTGPETGELFF.

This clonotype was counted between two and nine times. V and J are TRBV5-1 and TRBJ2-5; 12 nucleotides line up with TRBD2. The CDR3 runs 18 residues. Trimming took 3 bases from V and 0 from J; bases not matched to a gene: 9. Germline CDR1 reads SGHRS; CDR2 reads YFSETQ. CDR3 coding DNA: TGCGCCAGCAGCTCTGCACTAGCGGGAGGACCGTACCAAGAGACCCAGTACTTC. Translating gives CASSSALAGGPYQETQYF.

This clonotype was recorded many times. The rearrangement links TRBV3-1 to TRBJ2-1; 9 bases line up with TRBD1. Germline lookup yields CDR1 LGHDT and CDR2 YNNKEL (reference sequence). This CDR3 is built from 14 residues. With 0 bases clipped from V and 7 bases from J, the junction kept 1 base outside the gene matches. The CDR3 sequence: CASSQEGTGNEQFF. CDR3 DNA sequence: TGTGCCAGCAGCCAAGAGGGGACAGGGAATGAGCAGTTCTTC.

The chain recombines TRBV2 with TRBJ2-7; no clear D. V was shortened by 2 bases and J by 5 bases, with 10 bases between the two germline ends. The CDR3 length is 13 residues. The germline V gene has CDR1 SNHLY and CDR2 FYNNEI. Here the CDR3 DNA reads TGTGCCAGCAGTGAAACCAACTGGGACGAGCAGTACGTC. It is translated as CASSETNWDEQYV.

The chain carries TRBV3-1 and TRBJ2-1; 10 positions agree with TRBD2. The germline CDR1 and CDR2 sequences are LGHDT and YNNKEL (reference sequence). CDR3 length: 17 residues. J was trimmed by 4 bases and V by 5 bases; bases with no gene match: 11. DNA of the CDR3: TGTGCCAGCAGCTCACGGGTCCTAGCGGGGGAGTACAATGAGCAGTTCTTC. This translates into CASSSRVLAGEYNEQFF.